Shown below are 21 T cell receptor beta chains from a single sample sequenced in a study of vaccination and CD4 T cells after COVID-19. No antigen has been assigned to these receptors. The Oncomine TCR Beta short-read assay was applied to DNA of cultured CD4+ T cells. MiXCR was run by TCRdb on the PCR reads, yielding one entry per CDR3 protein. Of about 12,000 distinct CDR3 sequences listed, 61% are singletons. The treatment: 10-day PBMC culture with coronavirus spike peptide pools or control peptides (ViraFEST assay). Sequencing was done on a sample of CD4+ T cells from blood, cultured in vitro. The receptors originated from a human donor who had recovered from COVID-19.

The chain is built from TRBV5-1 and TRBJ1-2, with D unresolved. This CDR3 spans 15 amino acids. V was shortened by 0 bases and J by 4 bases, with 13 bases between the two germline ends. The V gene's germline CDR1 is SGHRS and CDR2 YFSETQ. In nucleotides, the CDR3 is TGCGCCAGCAGCTTGGGGGAACGGGCGTCCTATGGCTACACCTTC. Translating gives CASSLGERASYGYTF.

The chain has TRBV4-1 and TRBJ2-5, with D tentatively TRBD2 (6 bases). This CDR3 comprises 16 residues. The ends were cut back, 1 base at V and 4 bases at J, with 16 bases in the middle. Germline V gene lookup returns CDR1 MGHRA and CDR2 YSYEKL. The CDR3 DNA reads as TGCGCCAGCAGCCAAGTAGGGCCTTTCGGGGGAGAGACCCAGTACTTC. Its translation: CASSQVGPFGGETQYF.

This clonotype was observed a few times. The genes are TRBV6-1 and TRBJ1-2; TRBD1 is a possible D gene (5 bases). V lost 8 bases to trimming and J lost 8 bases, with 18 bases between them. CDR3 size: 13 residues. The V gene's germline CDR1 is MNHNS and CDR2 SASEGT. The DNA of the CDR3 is TGTGCCAGCCCCCTCAGGGCGGAAGACGGCTACACCTTC. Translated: CASPLRAEDGYTF.

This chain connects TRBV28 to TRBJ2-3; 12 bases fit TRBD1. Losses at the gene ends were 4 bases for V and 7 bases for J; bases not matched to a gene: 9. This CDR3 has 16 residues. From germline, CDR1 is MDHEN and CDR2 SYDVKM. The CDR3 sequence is CASSSSGTGGMYTQYF. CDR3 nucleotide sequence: TGTGCCAGCAGTTCCTCCGGGACAGGGGGCATGTATACGCAGTATTTT.

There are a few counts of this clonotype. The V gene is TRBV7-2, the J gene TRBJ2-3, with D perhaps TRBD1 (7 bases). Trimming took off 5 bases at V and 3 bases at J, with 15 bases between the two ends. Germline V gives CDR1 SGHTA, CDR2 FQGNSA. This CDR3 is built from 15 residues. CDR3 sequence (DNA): TGTGCCAGCAGCCTAACGACAGGGAGGACAGATACGCAGTATTTT. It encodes CASSLTTGRTDTQYF.

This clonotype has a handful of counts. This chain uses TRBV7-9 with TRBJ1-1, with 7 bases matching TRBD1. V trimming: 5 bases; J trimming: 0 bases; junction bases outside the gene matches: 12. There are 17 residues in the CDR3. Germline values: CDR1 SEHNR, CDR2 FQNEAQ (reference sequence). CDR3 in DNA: TGTGCCAGCAGCCCCCGGGGAGGGGGCCTTATGAACACTGAAGCTTTCTTT. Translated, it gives CASSPRGGGLMNTEAFF.

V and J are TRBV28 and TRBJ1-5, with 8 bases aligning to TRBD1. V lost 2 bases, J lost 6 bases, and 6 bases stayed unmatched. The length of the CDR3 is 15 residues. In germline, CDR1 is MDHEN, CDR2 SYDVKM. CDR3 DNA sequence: TGTGCCAGCAGTTTAAACGGACAGGGCGGTCAGCCCCAGCATTTT. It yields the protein CASSLNGQGGQPQHF. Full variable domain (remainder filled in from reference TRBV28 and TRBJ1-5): DVKVTQSSRYLVKRTGEKVFLECVQDMDHENMFWYRQDPGLGLRLIYFSYDVKMKEKGDIPEGYSVSREKKERFSLILESASTNQTSMYLCASSLNGQGGQPQHFGDGTRLSIL.

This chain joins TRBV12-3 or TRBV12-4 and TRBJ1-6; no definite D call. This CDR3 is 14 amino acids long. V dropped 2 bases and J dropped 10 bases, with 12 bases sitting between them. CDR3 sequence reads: CASSLSGILSPLHF. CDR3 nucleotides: TGTGCCAGCAGTTTATCGGGGATATTATCACCCCTCCACTTT.

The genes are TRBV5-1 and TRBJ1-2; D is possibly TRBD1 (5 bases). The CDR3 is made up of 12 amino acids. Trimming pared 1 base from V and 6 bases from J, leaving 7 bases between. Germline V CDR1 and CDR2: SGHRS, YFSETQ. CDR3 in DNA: TGCGCCAGCAGCTTGAGGGGAGATGGCTACACCTTC. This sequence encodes CASSLRGDGYTF.

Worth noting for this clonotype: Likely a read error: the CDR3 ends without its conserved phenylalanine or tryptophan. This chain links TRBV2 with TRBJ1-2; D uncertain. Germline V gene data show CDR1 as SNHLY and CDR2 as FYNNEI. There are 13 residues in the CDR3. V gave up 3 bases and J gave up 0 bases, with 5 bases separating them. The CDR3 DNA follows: TGTGCCAGCAGTGAGGTTCCTAACTATGGCTACACCCTC. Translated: CASSEVPNYGYTL.

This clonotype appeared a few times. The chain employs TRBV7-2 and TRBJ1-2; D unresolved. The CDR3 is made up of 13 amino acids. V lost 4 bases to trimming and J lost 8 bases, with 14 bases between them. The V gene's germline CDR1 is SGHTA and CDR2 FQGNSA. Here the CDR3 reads CASSSYLTSGYTF. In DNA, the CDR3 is TGTGCCAGCAGCTCCTACCTAACCTCGGGCTACACCTTC. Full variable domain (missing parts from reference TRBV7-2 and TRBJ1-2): GAGVSQSPSNKVTEKGKDVELRCDPISGHTALYWYRQSLGQGLEFLIYFQGNSAPDKSGLPSDRFSAERTGGSVSTLTIQRTQQEDSAVYLCASSSYLTSGYTFGSGTRLTVV.

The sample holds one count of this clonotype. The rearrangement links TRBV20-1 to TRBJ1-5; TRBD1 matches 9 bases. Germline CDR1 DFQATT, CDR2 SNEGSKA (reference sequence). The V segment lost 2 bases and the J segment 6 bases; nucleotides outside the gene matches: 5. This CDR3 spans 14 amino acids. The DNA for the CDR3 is TGCAGTGCTAGAAGGGACAGGGTGGGTCAGCCCCAGCATTTT. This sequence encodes CSARRDRVGQPQHF.

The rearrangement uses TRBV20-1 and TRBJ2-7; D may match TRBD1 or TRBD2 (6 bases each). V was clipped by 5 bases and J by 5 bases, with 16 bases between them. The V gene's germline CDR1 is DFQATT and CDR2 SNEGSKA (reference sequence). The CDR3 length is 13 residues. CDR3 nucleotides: TGCAGTGCTCGTTCGGGGGCCGTCGACGAGCAGTACTTC. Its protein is CSARSGAVDEQYF.

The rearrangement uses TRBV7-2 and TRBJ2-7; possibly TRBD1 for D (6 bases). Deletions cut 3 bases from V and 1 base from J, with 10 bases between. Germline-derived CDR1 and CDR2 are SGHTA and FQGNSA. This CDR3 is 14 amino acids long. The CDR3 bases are TGTGCCAGCAGCTTCTACAGGGATTCCTACGAGCAGTACTTC. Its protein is CASSFYRDSYEQYF.

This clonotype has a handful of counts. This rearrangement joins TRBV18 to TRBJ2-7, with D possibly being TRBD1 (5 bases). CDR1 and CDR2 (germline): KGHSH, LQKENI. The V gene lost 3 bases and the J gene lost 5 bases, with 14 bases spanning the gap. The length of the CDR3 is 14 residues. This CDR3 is CASSPATRVDEQYF. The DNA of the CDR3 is TGTGCCAGCTCACCCGCCACCAGGGTGGACGAGCAGTACTTC. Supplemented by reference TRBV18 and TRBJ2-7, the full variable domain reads NAGVMQNPRHLVRRRGQEARLRCSPMKGHSHVYWYRQLPEEGLKFMVYLQKENIIDESGMPKERFSAEFPKEGPSILRIQQVVRGDSAAYFCASSPATRVDEQYFGPGTRLTVT.

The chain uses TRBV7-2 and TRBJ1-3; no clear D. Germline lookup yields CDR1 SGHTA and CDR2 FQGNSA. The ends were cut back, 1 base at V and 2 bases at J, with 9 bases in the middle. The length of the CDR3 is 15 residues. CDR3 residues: CASSLVAGPGNTIYF. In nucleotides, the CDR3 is TGTGCCAGCAGCTTAGTGGCAGGACCTGGAAACACCATATATTTT.

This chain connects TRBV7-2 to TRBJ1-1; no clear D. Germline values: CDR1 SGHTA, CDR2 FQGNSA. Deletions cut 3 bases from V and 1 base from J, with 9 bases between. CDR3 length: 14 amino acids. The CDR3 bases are TGTGCCAGCAGCTTCGATTATGGGAACACTGAAGCTTTCTTT. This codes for CASSFDYGNTEAFF.

This chain's CDR3 is CASRPGTGMVGELFF. The CDR3 nucleotides read TGTGCCAGCAGACCCGGGACAGGGATGGTCGGGGAGCTGTTTTTT. The chain recombines TRBV6-1 with TRBJ2-2, with 9 bases matching TRBD1. Germline V gene sequence: CDR1 MNHNS, CDR2 SASEGT. The CDR3 extends over 15 amino acids. The trim removed 6 bases at V and 7 bases at J, leaving 9 bases unmatched.

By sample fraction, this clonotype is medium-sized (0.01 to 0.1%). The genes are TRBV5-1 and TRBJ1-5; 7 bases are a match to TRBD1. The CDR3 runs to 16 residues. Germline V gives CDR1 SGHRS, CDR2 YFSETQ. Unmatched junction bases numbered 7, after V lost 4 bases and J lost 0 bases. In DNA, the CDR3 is TGCGCCAGCAGCCCTGGACAGGCTTATAGCAATCAGCCCCAGCATTTT. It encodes CASSPGQAYSNQPQHF.

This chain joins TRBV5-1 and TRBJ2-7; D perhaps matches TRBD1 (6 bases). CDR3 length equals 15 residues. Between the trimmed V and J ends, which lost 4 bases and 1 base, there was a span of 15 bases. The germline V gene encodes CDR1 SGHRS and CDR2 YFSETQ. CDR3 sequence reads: CASSVSGTKSYEQYF. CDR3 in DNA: TGCGCCAGCAGCGTTTCCGGGACAAAGTCCTACGAGCAGTACTTC. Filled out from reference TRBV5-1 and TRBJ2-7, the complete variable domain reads KAGVTQTPRYLIKTRGQQVTLSCSPISGHRSVSWYQQTPGQGLQFLFEYFSETQRNKGNFPGRFSGRQFSNSRSEMNVSTLELGDSALYLCASSVSGTKSYEQYFGPGTRLTVT.

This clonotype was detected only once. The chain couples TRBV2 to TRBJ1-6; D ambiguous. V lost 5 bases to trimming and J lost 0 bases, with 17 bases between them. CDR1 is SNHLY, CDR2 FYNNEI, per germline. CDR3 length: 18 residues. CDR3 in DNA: TGTGCCAGCAGTCAGTGGGTACTGCGGAGCTCCTATAATTCACCCCTCCACTTT. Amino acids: CASSQWVLRSSYNSPLHF. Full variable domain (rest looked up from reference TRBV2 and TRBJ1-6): EPEVTQTPSHQVTQMGQEVILRCVPISNHLYFYWYRQILGQKVEFLVSFYNNEISEKSEIFDDQFSVERPDGSNFTLKIRSTKLEDSAMYFCASSQWVLRSSYNSPLHFGNGTRLTVT.